One and the same sample provided the 28 T cell receptor beta chains below, sequenced in a study of blood T cell repertoires in COVID-19. Measured with immunoSEQ multiplex PCR; TCRdb has only the in-frame clones, and not every one. The sample consists of 180,000 or so clones, roughly 76% of them appearing once. Sequencing used peripheral blood. These receptors were collected from a woman aged 50 to 60 with active or convalescent COVID-19.

V gene TRBV7-9 combines with J gene TRBJ2-5; 9 nucleotides line up with TRBD2. With 4 bases clipped from V and 0 bases from J, the junction kept 15 bases outside the gene matches. Germline loops: CDR1 SEHNR, CDR2 FQNEAQ (reference sequence). This CDR3 has 19 amino acids. Here the CDR3 reads CASSSLRLAGAYDQETQYF. Here the CDR3 DNA reads TGTGCCAGCAGCTCCCTCAGGTTAGCGGGAGCTTATGACCAAGAGACCCAGTACTTC. Complete variable domain (other parts from reference TRBV7-9 and TRBJ2-5): DTGVSQNPRHKITKRGQNVTFRCDPISEHNRLYWYRQTLGQGPEFLTYFQNEAQLEKSRLLSDRFSAERPKGSFSTLEIQRTEQGDSAMYLCASSSLRLAGAYDQETQYFGPGTRLLVL.

This clone has just one count. The V gene is TRBV7-9, the J gene TRBJ1-4, with D unresolved. CDR3 size: 14 residues. CDR1 is SEHNR and CDR2 is FQNEAQ in the germline V gene (reference sequence). V dropped 1 base and J dropped 7 bases, with 10 bases sitting between them. CDR3 sequence reads: CASSLGYSGEKLFF. Written as DNA, the CDR3 is TGTGCCAGCAGCTTAGGATATTCCGGTGAAAAACTGTTTTTT.

The CDR3 nucleotides read TGTGCCAGCAGTGAGCAGGCGGGGGGGCTGGGCGGGGAGCTGTTTTTT. Its protein is CASSEQAGGLGGELFF. The rearrangement joins TRBV6-1 to TRBJ2-2; 9 bases agree with TRBD2. The germline CDR1 and CDR2 sequences are MNHNS and SASEGT. This CDR3 is 16 amino acids long. Trimming took 3 bases from V and 7 from J; bases not matched to a gene: 9.

The gene calls are TRBV18 and TRBJ2-3; D call uncertain. With 6 bases removed from V and 6 bases from J, the gap between germline ends came to 10 bases. The CDR3 has 12 residues. CDR1 is KGHSH, CDR2 LQKENI, per germline. The CDR3 DNA reads TGTGCCAGCTCCCACTATAAGGATACGCAGTATTTT. Amino acid sequence: CASSHYKDTQYF.

The chain carries TRBV30 and TRBJ2-7; 8 positions agree with TRBD2. Germline values: CDR1 GTSNPN, CDR2 SVGIG (reference sequence). V trimming: 0 bases; J trimming: 2 bases; junction bases outside the gene matches: 3. The CDR3 loop spans 14 amino acids. CDR3 amino acids: CAWSVIGGAYEQYF. As DNA, the CDR3 is TGTGCCTGGAGTGTAATCGGGGGGGCCTACGAGCAGTACTTC. Variable domain in full (rest from reference TRBV30 and TRBJ2-7): SQTIHQWPATLVQPVGSPLSLECTVEGTSNPNLYWYRQAAGRGLQLLFYSVGIGQISSEVPQNLSASRPQDRQFILSSKKLLLSDSGFYLCAWSVIGGAYEQYFGPGTRLTVT.

The chain combines TRBV5-1 with TRBJ1-2, with TRBD1 matching 9 bases. CDR3 size: 13 residues. V shed 4 bases and J 8 bases; nucleotides not matched to a gene: 6. Germline CDR1 reads SGHRS; CDR2 reads YFSETQ. DNA of the CDR3: TGCGCCAGCAGCACCGAGGGACAGGGAGGCTACACCTTC. It specifies CASSTEGQGGYTF.

This clone was detected only once. The rearrangement uses TRBV28 and TRBJ1-4; the match to TRBD1 covers 8 bases. Trimming at V came to 7 bases and at J to 3 bases, leaving 7 bases not matched to a gene. CDR3 length: 15 amino acids. CDR1 MDHEN and CDR2 SYDVKM come from the germline V gene. The CDR3 DNA sequence: TGTGCCAGCAAAACTGGGGGACAGGCTAATGAAAAACTGTTTTTT. Encoded protein: CASKTGGQANEKLFF.

This chain connects TRBV28 to TRBJ1-2; TRBD1 agrees at 9 bases. There are 14 residues in the CDR3. Per germline, CDR1 MDHEN and CDR2 SYDVKM. V lost 2 bases, J lost 4 bases, and 2 bases stayed unmatched. The CDR3 spells CASSLGTGRYGYTF. CDR3 sequence (DNA): TGTGCCAGCAGTTTAGGGACAGGGCGCTATGGCTACACCTTC.

This chain connects TRBV5-4 to TRBJ2-2; weak D call: TRBD1 (5 bases). Germline V gene sequence: CDR1 SGHNT, CDR2 YYREEE (reference sequence). This CDR3 is built from 15 residues. The V gene lost 3 bases and the J gene lost 1 base, with 10 bases spanning the gap. The CDR3 protein is CASSSDSWNTGELFF. The CDR3 coding sequence is TGTGCCAGCAGCTCTGACAGTTGGAACACCGGGGAGCTGTTTTTT.

V gene TRBV6-1 combines with J gene TRBJ1-2; 8 nucleotides match TRBD1. Germline-derived CDR1 and CDR2 are MNHNS and SASEGT. The CDR3 length is 15 residues. With V trimmed by 3 bases and J by 4 bases, 7 bases remained unmatched. The CDR3 protein is CASSDTGGTTYGYTF. For the CDR3, the DNA is TGTGCCAGCAGTGACACAGGGGGAACTACCTATGGCTACACCTTC.

The gene calls are TRBV7-2 and TRBJ2-7; 8 bases align to TRBD2. The ends lost 3 bases at V and 2 bases at J; junction bases unmatched: 6. The germline CDR1 and CDR2 sequences are SGHTA and FQGNSA. The CDR3 consists of 15 residues. CDR3 protein: CASSFTSGGAYEQYF. In DNA form, the CDR3 reads TGTGCCAGCAGCTTTACGAGCGGGGGAGCCTACGAGCAGTACTTC.

V usage is TRBV29-1 and J usage is TRBJ2-7; the D is unclear. The CDR3 sequence is 13 residues long. The ends were cut back, 3 bases at V and 3 bases at J, with 12 bases in the middle. Germline V gives CDR1 SQVTM, CDR2 ANQGSEA. The DNA of the CDR3 is TGCAGCGTTGAGGGCAAATCTTTCTACGAGCAGTACTTC. Protein product: CSVEGKSFYEQYF.

The J gene is TRBJ2-5, the V gene TRBV3-1 (or the pseudogene TRBV3-2), with 10 positions matching TRBD2. Germline lookup yields CDR1 LGHDT and CDR2 YNNKEL (reference sequence). This CDR3 region has 18 residues. J lost 6 bases, V lost 3 bases, and 16 bases had no gene match. As DNA, the CDR3 is TGTGCCAGCAGCCACCTGACTAGCGGGCCTCCCGTGGGGAAGACCCAGTACTTC. The encoded protein is CASSHLTSGPPVGKTQYF.

The chain has TRBV11-2 and TRBJ1-4; D is unresolved. Germline loops: CDR1 SGHAT, CDR2 FQNNGV. This CDR3 spans 14 amino acids. The V and J ends lost 2 bases and 8 bases respectively, with 12 bases between them. CDR3 sequence (DNA): TGTGCCAGCAGCTTACGTCGGACTGGAGAAAAACTGTTTTTT. Its protein product is CASSLRRTGEKLFF.

A few counts support this clone. The CDR3, as DNA: TGCGCCAGCAATTGGGGTAGCGGGGGAGACACCGGGGAGCTGTTTTTT. Residues: CASNWGSGGDTGELFF. The chain couples TRBV4-3 to TRBJ2-2; 9 bases are a match to TRBD2. This CDR3 contains 16 residues. V trimming: 7 bases; J trimming: 3 bases; junction bases outside the gene matches: 9. Per the germline V gene, CDR1 is LGHNA and CDR2 is YSLEER.

CDR3 nucleotides: TGCGCCAGCAGGACTAGCGGGAGTCTATCGAACACCGGGGAGCTGTTTTTT. Translated, it gives CASRTSGSLSNTGELFF. The chain recombines TRBV5-1 with TRBJ2-2; 12 bases agree with TRBD2. The germline gives CDR1 SGHRS, CDR2 YFSETQ. The CDR3 extends over 17 amino acids. The trim removed 5 bases at V and 0 bases at J, leaving 5 bases unmatched. The variable domain in full, with the rest retrieved from reference TRBV5-1 and TRBJ2-2, is KAGVTQTPRYLIKTRGQQVTLSCSPISGHRSVSWYQQTPGQGLQFLFEYFSETQRNKGNFPGRFSGRQFSNSRSEMNVSTLELGDSALYLCASRTSGSLSNTGELFFGEGSRLTVL.

The chain joins TRBV25-1 to TRBJ1-1, with 7 bases matching TRBD1. The CDR3 contains 14 residues. Germline loops: CDR1 MGHDK, CDR2 SYGVNS. The J segment lost 0 bases and the V segment lost 4 bases, leaving 2 bases of the junction unmatched. The CDR3 bases are TGTGCCAGCAGTGTGACAGGGATGAACACTGAAGCTTTCTTT. Translation gives CASSVTGMNTEAFF.

This chain connects TRBV7-2 to TRBJ2-3, with 10 bases lining up with TRBD1. Germline lookup yields CDR1 SGHTA and CDR2 FQGNSA. This CDR3 has 15 residues. With V trimmed by 3 bases and J by 2 bases, 2 bases remained unmatched. CDR3 region: CASSLDRGFTDTQYF. CDR3 DNA: TGTGCCAGCAGCTTGGACAGGGGGTTCACAGATACGCAGTATTTT.

This chain connects TRBV30 to TRBJ1-2; no firm D call. Trimming stripped 2 bases from V and 8 bases from J, with 9 bases between. The CDR3 has 11 amino acids. Germline-derived CDR1 and CDR2 are GTSNPN and SVGIG (reference sequence). The CDR3 coding sequence is TGTGCCTGGAGTATCGGGGAGGGCTACACCTTC. Its translation: CAWSIGEGYTF.

The chain employs TRBV30 and TRBJ1-5; 7 bases line up with TRBD1. This CDR3 has 19 amino acids. After removal of 7 bases from V and 1 base from J, the junction contained 22 bases not matched to a gene. Germline values: CDR1 GTSNPN, CDR2 SVGIG (reference sequence). The CDR3 is CASPFSRTGLTGSNQPQHF. For the CDR3, the DNA is TGTGCCTCCCCCTTTTCGCGGACAGGCCTTACGGGGAGCAATCAGCCCCAGCATTTT. Filled out from reference TRBV30 and TRBJ1-5, the complete variable domain reads SQTIHQWPATLVQPVGSPLSLECTVEGTSNPNLYWYRQAAGRGLQLLFYSVGIGQISSEVPQNLSASRPQDRQFILSSKKLLLSDSGFYLCASPFSRTGLTGSNQPQHFGDGTRLSIL.

V and J are TRBV4-2 and TRBJ1-2; D gene uncertain. Germline V gene lookup returns CDR1 LGHNA and CDR2 YNFKEQ. Deletions cut 0 bases from V and 0 bases from J, with 11 bases between. The CDR3 has 16 residues. CDR3 in amino acids: CASSQETTRTNYGYTF. The CDR3, as DNA: TGTGCCAGCAGCCAAGAAACCACCAGGACTAACTATGGCTACACCTTC.

The rearrangement joins TRBV4-3 to TRBJ2-3; perhaps TRBD1 as D (5 bases). This CDR3 is built from 15 residues. The V end was cut by 5 bases, the J end by 1 base, with 13 bases between. From germline, CDR1 is LGHNA and CDR2 YSLEER. The CDR3 coding sequence is TGCGCCAGCAGCGATCACAGGTCACGCACAGATACGCAGTATTTT. Translated: CASSDHRSRTDTQYF.

The chain is built from TRBV19 and TRBJ1-2; 8 nucleotides align to TRBD1. This CDR3 spans 14 amino acids. Germline V gene sequence: CDR1 LNHDA, CDR2 SQIVND (reference sequence). V lost 9 bases, J lost 4 bases, and 10 bases stayed unmatched. This CDR3 reads CARRYTGGIYGYTF. For the CDR3, the DNA is TGTGCCAGACGATATACAGGGGGTATCTATGGCTACACCTTC.

The chain recombines TRBV18 with TRBJ1-1; TRBD1 matches 10 bases. This CDR3 has 16 residues. After removal of 4 bases from V and 1 base from J, the junction contained 6 bases not matched to a gene. Germline V gene data show CDR1 as KGHSH and CDR2 as LQKENI. The CDR3 bases are TGTGCCAGCTCACTCGACAGGGGGCGAACGAACACTGAAGCTTTCTTT. It encodes CASSLDRGRTNTEAFF.

There are a few counts of this clone. The sample has other DNA sequences that encode this CDR3 too. V usage is TRBV5-1 and J usage is TRBJ1-2; 9 bases fit TRBD1. Trimming removed 3 bases from V and 4 bases from J; junction bases left unmatched: 4. Germline lookup yields CDR1 SGHRS and CDR2 YFSETQ. This CDR3 contains 14 residues. CDR3: CASSSGQGGYGYTF. CDR3 sequence (DNA): TGCGCCAGCAGCTCGGGACAGGGAGGCTATGGCTACACCTTC. The complete variable domain, with remaining parts taken from reference TRBV5-1 and TRBJ1-2, reads KAGVTQTPRYLIKTRGQQVTLSCSPISGHRSVSWYQQTPGQGLQFLFEYFSETQRNKGNFPGRFSGRQFSNSRSEMNVSTLELGDSALYLCASSSGQGGYGYTFGSGTRLTVV.

The V call is TRBV11-2, the J call TRBJ2-5; 8 bases agree with TRBD2. Trimming cost V 5 bases and J 5 bases; bases outside gene matches: 13. From germline, CDR1 is SGHAT and CDR2 FQNNGV. There are 16 residues in the CDR3. CDR3 sequence reads: CASSQTRPGGRETQYF. CDR3 sequence (DNA): TGTGCCAGCAGCCAGACTCGTCCGGGGGGGCGGGAGACCCAGTACTTC.

This chain connects TRBV6-1 to TRBJ1-5; 9 bases line up with TRBD1. Germline CDR1 is MNHNS and CDR2 is SASEGT. CDR3 length: 17 residues. The junction had 11 bases not matched to a gene; V was cut back by 4 bases and J by 4 bases. Here the CDR3 DNA reads TGTGCCAGCAGTGGAGAGGCGAGGACAGGGGCGAATCAGCCCCAGCATTTT. This sequence encodes CASSGEARTGANQPQHF.

This sequence joins TRBV21-1 and TRBJ1-2; the table calls TRBD1, which could not be checked here. TRBV21-1 constitutes a pseudogene. The CDR3 consists of 17 residues. The CDR3 DNA is TGTGCCAGCAGCAAAGCGCTTTGGCCTTCCATGAACTATGGCTACACCTTC. This codes for CASSKALWPSMNYGYTF.